This T cell receptor beta chain appears in the sequencing data of a study of monozygotic twins with inflammatory bowel disease. No DNA is given; TCRdb re-called the 5' RACE reads and lists each CDR3 protein once. Its clone listing holds approximately 340,000 distinct CDR3 sequences. About this clonotype itself: Its antigen is as yet unknown.

Study-level points and caveats: Against healthy co-twins, IBD patients had lower TCRbeta diversity (measured by inverse Simpson).

Looked up from germline, CDR1 is SNHLY and CDR2 is FYNNEI. The CDR3 has 12 amino acids. The sequence came from a human donor with ulcerative colitis or Crohn's disease, or a healthy co-twin of an affected twin (not recorded which). Sequenced input: blood. The chain joins TRBV2 to TRBJ2-7; TCRdb reports TRBD1, a call that lacks DNA to check it against. The CDR3: CASSERATVQYF.